Sequencing of this TCR beta chain was carried out in a study of CD8 T cells in ankylosing spondylitis. Germline values: CDR1 SGHDT, CDR2 YYEEEE. The CDR3 contains 18 residues. V dropped 9 bases and J dropped 0; count of bases not matched to a gene: 16. Construction of TCR beta libraries was performed using quantitative 5'-RACE with molecular barcodes. Each CDR3 protein gets one entry after TCRdb re-called the 5' RACE reads with MiXCR. The repertoire holds a few hundred thousand distinct CDR3 sequences, with around 20% as singletons. Whole-study results and caveats: In ankylosing spondylitis patients, matched synovial fluid reportedly showed significant enrichment of disease-linked clones. Disease-linked clones were CD8+ and relatively rare in peripheral blood. In ankylosing spondylitis blood, a motif of about 8 highly homologous TCR beta variants appeared characteristic.

Points on this clonotype: Its antigen is still unknown.

The sequenced sample consisted of blood, either unsorted or a sorted T cell fraction (not recorded which). The genes are TRBV5-6 and TRBJ2-5, with TRBD2 matching over 11 bases. The sequence was obtained from a male donor with ankylosing spondylitis or in good health (not recorded which). The CDR3 DNA reads TGTGCCATGAGCTCGGGGCTAGCGGGGGGTCGGTACCAAGAGACCCAGTACTTC. Its translation: CAMSSGLAGGRYQETQYF.